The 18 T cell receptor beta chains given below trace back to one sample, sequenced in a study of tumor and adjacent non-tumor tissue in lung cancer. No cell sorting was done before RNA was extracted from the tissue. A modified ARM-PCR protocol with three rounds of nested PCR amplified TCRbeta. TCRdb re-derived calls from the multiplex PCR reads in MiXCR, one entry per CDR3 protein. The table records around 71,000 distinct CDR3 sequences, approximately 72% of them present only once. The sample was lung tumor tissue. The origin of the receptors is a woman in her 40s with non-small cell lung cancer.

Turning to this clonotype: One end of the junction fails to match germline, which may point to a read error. The CDR3 loop reads CASSGTEIEQCF. The CDR3 coding sequence is TGTGCCAGCAGCGGGACAGAGATCGAGCAGTGCTTC. The chain uses TRBV11-2 and TRBJ2-7; 7 bases map to TRBD1. Germline values: CDR1 SGHAT, CDR2 FQNNGV. The CDR3 contains 12 residues. The variable domain in full, completed from reference TRBV11-2 and TRBJ2-7, reads EAGVAQSPRYKIIEKRQSVAFWCNPISGHATLYWYQQILGQGPKLLIQFQNNGVVDDSQLPKDRFSAERLKGVDSTLKIQPAKLEDSAVYLCASSGTEIEQCFGPGTRLTVT.

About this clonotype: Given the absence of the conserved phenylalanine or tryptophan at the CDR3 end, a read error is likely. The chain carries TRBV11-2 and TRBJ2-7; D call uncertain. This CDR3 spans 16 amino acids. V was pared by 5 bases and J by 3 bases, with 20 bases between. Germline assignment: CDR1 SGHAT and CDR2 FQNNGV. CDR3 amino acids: CASSPLGGHRYYEQYL. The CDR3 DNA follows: TGTGCCAGCAGCCCCCTCGGTGGGCATAGGTACTACGAGCAGTACCTC.

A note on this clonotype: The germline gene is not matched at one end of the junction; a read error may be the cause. CDR3 sequence: CASNQTGTIDEQLF. The CDR3 region has the DNA TGCGCCAGCAACCAGACAGGGACTATTGATGAGCAGCTCTTC. The gene calls are TRBV4-1 and TRBJ2-1; D is possibly TRBD1 or TRBD2 (7 bases each). CDR3 size: 14 residues. The germline V gene encodes CDR1 MGHRA and CDR2 YSYEKL.

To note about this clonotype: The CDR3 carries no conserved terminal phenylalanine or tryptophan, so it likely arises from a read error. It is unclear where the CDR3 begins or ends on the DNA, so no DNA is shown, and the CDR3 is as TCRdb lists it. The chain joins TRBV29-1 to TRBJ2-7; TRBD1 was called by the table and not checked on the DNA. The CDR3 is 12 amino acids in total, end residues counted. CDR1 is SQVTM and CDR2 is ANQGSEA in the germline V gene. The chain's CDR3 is CSVDRGRNEQYL.

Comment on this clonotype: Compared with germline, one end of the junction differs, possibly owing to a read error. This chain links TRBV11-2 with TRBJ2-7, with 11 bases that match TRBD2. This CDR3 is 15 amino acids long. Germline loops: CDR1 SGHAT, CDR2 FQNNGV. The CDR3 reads CTSSHPGTSGYKQYF. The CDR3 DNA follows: TGTACCAGTAGCCACCCCGGGACTAGCGGATACAAGCAGTACTTC.

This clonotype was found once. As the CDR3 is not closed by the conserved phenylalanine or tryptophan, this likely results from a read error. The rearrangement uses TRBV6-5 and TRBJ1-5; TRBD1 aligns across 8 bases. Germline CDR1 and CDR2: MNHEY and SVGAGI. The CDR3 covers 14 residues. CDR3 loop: CACSYTPDRGPQHY. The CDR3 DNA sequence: TGTGCCTGCAGTTATACACCCGACAGGGGTCCCCAGCATTAT.

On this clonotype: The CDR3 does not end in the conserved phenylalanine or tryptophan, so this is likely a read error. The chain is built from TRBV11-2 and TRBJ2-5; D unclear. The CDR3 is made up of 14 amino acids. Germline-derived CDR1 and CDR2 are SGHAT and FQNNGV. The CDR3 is CASSLRLDQESQYY. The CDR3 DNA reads TGTGCCAGCAGCTTACGCCTGGACCAAGAGAGCCAGTACTAC.

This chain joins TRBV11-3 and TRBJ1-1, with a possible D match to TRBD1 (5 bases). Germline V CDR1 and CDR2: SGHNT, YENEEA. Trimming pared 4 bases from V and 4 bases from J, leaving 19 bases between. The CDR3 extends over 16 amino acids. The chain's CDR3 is CASSCEGRYVSTEAFF. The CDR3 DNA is TGTGCCAGCAGCTGTGAGGGGCGTTATGTGAGCACTGAAGCTTTCTTT.

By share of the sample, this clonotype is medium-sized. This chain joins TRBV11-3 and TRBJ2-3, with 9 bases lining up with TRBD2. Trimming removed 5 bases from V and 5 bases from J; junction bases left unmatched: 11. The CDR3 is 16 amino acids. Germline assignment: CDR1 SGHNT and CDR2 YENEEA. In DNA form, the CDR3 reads TGTGCCAGCAGCCGGGGGATAGCGGGAGCAGGAGATACGCAGTATTTT. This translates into CASSRGIAGAGDTQYF.

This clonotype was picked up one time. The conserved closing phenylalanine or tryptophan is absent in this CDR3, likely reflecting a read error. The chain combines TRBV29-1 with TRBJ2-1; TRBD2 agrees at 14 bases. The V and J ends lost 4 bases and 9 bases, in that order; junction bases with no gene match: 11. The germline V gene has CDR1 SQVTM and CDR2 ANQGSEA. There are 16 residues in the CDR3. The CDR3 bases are TGCAGCGTTGGAGTAACGACTAGCGGGAGGGGGGGTGAGCAGTTCGTC. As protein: CSVGVTTSGRGGEQFV.

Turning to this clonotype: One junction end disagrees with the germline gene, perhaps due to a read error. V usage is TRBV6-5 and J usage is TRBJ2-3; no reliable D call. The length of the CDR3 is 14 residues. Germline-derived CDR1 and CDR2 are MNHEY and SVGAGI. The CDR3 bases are TGTGCCAGCAGTTACTCGATAACAGTAGATATGCAGTATTTT. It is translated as CASSYSITVDMQYF.

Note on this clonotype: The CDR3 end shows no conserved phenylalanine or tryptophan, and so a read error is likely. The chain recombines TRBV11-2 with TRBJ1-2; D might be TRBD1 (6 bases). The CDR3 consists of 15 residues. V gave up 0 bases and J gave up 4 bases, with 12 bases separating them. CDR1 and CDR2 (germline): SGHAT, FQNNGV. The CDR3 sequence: CASSLELGHGYGYTS. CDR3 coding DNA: TGTGCCAGCAGCTTAGAGTTGGGACATGGCTATGGCTACACCTCC.

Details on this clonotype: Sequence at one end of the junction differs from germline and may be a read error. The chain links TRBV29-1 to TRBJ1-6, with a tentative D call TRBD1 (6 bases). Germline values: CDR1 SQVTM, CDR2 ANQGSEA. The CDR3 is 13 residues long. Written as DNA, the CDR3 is TGCAGCGTTGGGACAGACTTTAATTCACCCATCCACTTT. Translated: CSVGTDFNSPIHF.

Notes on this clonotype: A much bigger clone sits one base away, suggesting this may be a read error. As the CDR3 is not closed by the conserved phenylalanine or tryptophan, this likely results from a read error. The CDR3 loop reads CASSYGQGTGAFI. CDR3 bases: TGTGCCAGCAGCTATGGACAAGGGACTGGAGCTTTCATT. V gene TRBV7-8 combines with J gene TRBJ1-1, with D possibly matching TRBD1 (5 bases). The germline V gene has CDR1 SGHVS and CDR2 FQNEAQ. The CDR3 is 13 residues long.

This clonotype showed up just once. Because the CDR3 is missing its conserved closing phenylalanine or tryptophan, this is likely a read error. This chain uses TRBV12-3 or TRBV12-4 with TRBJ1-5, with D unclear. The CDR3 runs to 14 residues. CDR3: CASSFLGLNLPQHS. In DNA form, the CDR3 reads TGTGCCAGCAGTTTCCTAGGCCTTAATCTGCCCCAGCATTCT.

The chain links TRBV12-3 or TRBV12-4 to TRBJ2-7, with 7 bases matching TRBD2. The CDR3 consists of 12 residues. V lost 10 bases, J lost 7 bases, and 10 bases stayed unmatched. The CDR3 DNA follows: TGTGCCATCATTGGGGAGGGTGGGGAGCAGTACTTC. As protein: CAIIGEGGEQYF.

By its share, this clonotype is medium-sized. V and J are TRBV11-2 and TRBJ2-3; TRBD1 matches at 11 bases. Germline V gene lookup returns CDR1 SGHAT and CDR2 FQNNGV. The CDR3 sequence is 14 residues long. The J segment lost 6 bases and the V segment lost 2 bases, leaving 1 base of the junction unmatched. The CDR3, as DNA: TGTGCCAGCAGCTTACGGGACAGGGGGGATACGCAGTATTTT. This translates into CASSLRDRGDTQYF.

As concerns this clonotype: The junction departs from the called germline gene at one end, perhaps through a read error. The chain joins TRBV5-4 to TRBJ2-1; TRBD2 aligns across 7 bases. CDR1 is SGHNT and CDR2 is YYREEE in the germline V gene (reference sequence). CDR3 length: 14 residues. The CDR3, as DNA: TGTACCAGCAGCTTCTGGCGGGAGTACAATGAGCAGTTCTTC. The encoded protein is CTSSFWREYNEQFF.